This T cell receptor (beta chain) was observed in a study of cytomegalovirus exposure and HLA in healthy donors. General study results and limits: In a later analysis, TCR association rates varied by HLA locus: DRB1 most, HLA-C fewest.

With V trimmed by 8 bases and J by 8 bases, 10 bases remained unmatched. The germline gives CDR1 MNHEY, CDR2 SMNVEV (reference sequence). CDR3 size: 15 residues. This clone appeared a single time. Its specificity is not known. A multiplex PCR was run with 60 Vbeta primers and 13 Jbeta primers. Data came from immunoSEQ multiplex PCR; TCRdb stores just in-frame clones and leaves some out. The sample has under 150,000 clones; almost 85% are singletons. The chain uses TRBV27 and TRBJ2-1, with 12 bases fitting TRBD2. This clonotype was obtained from a man aged 25 to 40 in good health and CMV-seropositive. Sequenced: PBMCs. The chain's CDR3 is CASGPSGRAAHEQFF. The DNA for the CDR3 is TGTGCCAGCGGTCCTAGCGGGAGGGCCGCTCATGAGCAGTTCTTC.